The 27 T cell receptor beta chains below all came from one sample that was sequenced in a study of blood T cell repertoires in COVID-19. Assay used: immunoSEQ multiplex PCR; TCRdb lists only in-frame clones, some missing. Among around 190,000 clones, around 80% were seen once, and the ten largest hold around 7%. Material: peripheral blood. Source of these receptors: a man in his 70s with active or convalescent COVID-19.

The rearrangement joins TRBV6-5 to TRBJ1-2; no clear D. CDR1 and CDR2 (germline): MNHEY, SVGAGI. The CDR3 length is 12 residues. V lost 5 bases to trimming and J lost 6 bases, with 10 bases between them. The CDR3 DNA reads TGTGCCAGCAGTAATCCAATCCATGGCTACACCTTC. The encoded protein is CASSNPIHGYTF.

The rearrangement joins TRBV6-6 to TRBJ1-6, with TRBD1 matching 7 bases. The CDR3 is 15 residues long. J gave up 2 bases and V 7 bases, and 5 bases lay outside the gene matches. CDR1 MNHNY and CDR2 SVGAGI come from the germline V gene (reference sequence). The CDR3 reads CASMRGGAYNSPLHF. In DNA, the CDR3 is TGTGCCAGCATGCGAGGGGGCGCCTATAATTCACCCCTCCACTTT.

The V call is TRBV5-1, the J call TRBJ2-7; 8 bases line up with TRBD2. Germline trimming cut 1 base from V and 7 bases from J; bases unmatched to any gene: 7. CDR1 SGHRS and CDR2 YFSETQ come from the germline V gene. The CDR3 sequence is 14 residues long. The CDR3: CASSLILAGGEQYF. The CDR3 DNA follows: TGCGCCAGCAGCTTGATTTTGGCGGGAGGTGAGCAGTACTTC.

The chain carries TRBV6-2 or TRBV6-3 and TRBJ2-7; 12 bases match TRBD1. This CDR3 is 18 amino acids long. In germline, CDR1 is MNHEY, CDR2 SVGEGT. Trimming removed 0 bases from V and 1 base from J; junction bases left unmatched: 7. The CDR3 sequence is CASSYSPGQGARSYEQYF. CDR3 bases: TGTGCCAGCAGTTACTCGCCGGGACAGGGGGCGCGGTCCTACGAGCAGTACTTC.

The CDR3 nucleotides read TGTGCCAGCAACATCAGGGATCAGCCCCAGCATTTT. Protein sequence: CASNIRDQPQHF. This chain links TRBV2 with TRBJ1-5; a weak D match, TRBD1 (5 bases). The V gene's germline CDR1 is SNHLY and CDR2 FYNNEI. V was cut by 7 bases and J by 5 bases, with 9 bases left in between. The CDR3 spans 12 residues. The full variable domain, its missing parts supplied by reference TRBV2 and TRBJ1-5, is EPEVTQTPSHQVTQMGQEVILRCVPISNHLYFYWYRQILGQKVEFLVSFYNNEISEKSEIFDDQFSVERPDGSNFTLKIRSTKLEDSAMYFCASNIRDQPQHFGDGTRLSIL.

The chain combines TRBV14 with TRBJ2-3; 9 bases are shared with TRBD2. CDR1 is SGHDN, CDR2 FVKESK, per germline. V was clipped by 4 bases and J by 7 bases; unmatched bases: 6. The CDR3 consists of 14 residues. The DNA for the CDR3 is TGTGCCAGCAGCCCCGGACTAGCGCCTTATACGCAGTATTTT. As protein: CASSPGLAPYTQYF.

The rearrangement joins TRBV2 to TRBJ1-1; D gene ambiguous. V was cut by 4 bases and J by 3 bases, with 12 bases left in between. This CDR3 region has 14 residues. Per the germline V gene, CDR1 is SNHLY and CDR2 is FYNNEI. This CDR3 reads CASSVEGGDTEAFF. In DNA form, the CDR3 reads TGTGCCAGCAGTGTAGAGGGTGGAGACACTGAAGCTTTCTTT.

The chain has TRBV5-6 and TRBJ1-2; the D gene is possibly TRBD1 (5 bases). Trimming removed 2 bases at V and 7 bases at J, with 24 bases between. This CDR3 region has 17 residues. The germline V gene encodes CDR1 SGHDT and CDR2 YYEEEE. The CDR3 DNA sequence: TGTGCCAGCAGCTTAGACCTTGGTGGGACTTCTCCGGGTGGCTACACCTTC. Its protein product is CASSLDLGGTSPGGYTF.

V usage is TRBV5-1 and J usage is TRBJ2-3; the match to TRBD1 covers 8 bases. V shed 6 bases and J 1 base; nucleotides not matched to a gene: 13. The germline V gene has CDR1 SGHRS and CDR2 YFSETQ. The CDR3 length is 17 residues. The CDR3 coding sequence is TGCGCCAGCAAGACACTTCCAGGGGGCGCCCGCACAGATACGCAGTATTTT. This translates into CASKTLPGGARTDTQYF.

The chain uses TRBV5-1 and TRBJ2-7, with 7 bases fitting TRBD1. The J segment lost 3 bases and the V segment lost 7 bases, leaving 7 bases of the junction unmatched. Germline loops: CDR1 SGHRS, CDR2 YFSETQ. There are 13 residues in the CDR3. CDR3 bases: TGCGCCAGCGGTGACAGGGTAGGCTACGAGCAGTACTTC. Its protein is CASGDRVGYEQYF. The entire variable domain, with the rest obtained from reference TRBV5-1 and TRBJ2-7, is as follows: KAGVTQTPRYLIKTRGQQVTLSCSPISGHRSVSWYQQTPGQGLQFLFEYFSETQRNKGNFPGRFSGRQFSNSRSEMNVSTLELGDSALYLCASGDRVGYEQYFGPGTRLTVT.

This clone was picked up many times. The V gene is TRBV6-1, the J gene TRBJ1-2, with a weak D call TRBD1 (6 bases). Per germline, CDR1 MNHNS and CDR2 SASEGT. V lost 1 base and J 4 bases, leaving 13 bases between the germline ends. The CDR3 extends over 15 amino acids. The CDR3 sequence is CASSEGVLGAYGYTF. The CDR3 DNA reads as TGTGCCAGCAGTGAAGGAGTTCTGGGGGCCTATGGCTACACCTTC.

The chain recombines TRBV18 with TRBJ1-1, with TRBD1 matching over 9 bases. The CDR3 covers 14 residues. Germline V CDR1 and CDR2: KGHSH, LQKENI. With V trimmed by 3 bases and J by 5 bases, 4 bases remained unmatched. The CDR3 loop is CASSPTGGVTEAFF. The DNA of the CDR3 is TGTGCCAGCTCACCGACAGGGGGAGTTACTGAAGCTTTCTTT. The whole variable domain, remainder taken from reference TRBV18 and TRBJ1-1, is NAGVMQNPRHLVRRRGQEARLRCSPMKGHSHVYWYRQLPEEGLKFMVYLQKENIIDESGMPKERFSAEFPKEGPSILRIQQVVRGDSAAYFCASSPTGGVTEAFFGQGTRLTVV.

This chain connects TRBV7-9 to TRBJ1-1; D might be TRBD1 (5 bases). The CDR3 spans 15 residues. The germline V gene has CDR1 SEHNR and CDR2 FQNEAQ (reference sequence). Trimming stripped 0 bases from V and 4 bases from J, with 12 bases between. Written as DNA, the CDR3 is TGTGCCAGCAGCTTAGCGGGGCAGGGAGGCACTGAAGCTTTCTTT. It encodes CASSLAGQGGTEAFF.

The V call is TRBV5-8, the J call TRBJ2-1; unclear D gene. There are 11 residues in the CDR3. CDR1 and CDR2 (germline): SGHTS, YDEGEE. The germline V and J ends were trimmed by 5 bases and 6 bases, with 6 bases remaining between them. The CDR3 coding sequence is TGTGCCAGCAGTCCTCCCAATGAGCAGTTCTTC. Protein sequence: CASSPPNEQFF.

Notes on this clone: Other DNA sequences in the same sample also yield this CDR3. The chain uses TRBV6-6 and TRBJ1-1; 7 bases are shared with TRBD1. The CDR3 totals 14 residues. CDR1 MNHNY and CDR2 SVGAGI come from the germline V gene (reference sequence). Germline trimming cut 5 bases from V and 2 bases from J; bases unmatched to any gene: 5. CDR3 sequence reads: CASSPGTENTEAFF. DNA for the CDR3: TGTGCCAGCAGTCCCGGGACAGAAAACACTGAAGCTTTCTTT.

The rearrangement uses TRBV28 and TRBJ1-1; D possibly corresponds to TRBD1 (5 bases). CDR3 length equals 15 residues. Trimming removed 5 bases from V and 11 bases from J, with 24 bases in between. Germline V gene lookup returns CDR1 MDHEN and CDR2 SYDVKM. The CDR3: CASSIDNRRTPMAFF. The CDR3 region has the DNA TGTGCCAGCAGTATCGATAACAGGCGAACCCCGATGGCTTTCTTT.

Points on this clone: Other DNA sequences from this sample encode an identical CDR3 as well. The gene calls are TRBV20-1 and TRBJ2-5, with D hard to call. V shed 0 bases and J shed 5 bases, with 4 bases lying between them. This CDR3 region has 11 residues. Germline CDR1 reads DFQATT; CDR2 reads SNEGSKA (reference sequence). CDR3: CSARDLETQYF. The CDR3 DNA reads TGCAGTGCTAGAGATCTTGAGACCCAGTACTTC.

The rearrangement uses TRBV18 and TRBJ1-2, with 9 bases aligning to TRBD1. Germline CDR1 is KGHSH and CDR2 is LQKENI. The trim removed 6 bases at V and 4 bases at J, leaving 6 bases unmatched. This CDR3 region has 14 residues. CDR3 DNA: TGTGCCAGCTCGCCCGGGACAGGGAGCTATGGCTACACCTTC. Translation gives CASSPGTGSYGYTF.

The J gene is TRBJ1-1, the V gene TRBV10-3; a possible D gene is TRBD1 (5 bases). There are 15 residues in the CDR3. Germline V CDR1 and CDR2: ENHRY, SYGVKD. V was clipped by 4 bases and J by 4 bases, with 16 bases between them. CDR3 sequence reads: CAISGQGGSRTEAFF. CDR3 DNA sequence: TGTGCCATCAGTGGGCAGGGAGGCTCTCGCACTGAAGCTTTCTTT.

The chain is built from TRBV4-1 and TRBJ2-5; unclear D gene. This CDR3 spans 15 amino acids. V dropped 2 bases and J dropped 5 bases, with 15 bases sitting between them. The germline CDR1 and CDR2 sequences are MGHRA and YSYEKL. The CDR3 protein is CASSQNRHASETQYF. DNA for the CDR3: TGCGCCAGCAGCCAAAATCGACACGCCAGCGAGACCCAGTACTTC.

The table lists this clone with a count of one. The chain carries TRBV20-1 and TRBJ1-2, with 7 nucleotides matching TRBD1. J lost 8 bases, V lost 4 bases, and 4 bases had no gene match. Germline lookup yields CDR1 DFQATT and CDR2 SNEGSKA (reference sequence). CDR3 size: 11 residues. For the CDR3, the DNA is TGCAGTGCTACGGGACAGCGGGGCTACACCTTC. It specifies CSATGQRGYTF.

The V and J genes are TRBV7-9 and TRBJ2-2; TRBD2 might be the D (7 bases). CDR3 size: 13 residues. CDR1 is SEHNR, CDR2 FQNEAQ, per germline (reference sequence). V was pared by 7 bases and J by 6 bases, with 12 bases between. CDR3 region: CASTSGGPGELFF. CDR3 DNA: TGTGCCAGCACCTCGGGGGGCCCCGGGGAGCTGTTTTTT.

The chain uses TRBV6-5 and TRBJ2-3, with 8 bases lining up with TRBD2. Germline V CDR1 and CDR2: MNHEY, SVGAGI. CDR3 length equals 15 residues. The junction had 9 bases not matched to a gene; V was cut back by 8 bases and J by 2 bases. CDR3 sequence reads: CASSTGGGITDTQYF. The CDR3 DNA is TGTGCCAGCTCTACGGGAGGGGGGATCACAGATACGCAGTATTTT.

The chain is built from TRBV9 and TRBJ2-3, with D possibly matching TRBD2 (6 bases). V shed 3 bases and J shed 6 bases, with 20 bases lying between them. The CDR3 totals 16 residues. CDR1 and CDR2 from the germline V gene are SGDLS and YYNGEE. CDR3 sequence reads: CASSGDWDFPPDTQYF. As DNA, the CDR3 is TGTGCCAGCAGCGGGGACTGGGACTTTCCGCCCGATACGCAGTATTTT.

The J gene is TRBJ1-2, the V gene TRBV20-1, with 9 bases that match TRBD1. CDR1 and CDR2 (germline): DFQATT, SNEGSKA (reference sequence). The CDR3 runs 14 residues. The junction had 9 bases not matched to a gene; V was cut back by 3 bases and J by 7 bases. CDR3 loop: CSASPRTGAGGYTF. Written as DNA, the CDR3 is TGCAGTGCTAGTCCCCGGACAGGGGCCGGTGGCTACACCTTC.

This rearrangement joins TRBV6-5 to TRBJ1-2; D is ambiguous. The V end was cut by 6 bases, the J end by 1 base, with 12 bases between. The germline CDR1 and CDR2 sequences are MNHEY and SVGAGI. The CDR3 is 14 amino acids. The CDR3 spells CASSVGGNNYGYTF. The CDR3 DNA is TGTGCCAGCAGCGTTGGAGGGAATAACTATGGCTACACCTTC.

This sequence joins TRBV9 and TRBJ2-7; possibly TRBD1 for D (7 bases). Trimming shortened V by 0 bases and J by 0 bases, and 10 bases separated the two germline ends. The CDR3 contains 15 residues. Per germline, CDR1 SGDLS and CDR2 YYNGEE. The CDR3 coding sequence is TGTGCCAGCAGCGTAGGACAGGGACTCTCCTACGAGCAGTACTTC. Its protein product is CASSVGQGLSYEQYF.